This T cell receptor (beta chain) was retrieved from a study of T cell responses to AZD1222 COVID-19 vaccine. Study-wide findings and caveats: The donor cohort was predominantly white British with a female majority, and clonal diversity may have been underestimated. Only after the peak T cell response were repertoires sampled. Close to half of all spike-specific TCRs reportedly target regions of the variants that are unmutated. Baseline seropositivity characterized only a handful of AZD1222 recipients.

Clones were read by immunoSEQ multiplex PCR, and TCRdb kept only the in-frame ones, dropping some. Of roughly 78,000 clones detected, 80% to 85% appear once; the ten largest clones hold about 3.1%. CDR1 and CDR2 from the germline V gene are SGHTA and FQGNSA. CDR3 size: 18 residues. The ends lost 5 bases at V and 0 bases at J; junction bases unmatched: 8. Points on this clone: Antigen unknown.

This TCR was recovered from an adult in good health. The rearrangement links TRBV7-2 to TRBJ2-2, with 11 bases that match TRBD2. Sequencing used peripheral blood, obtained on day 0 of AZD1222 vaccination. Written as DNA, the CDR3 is TGTGCCAGCAGCCGCTGGTTAGCGGGGGGGACGAACACCGGGGAGCTGTTTTTT. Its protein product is CASSRWLAGGTNTGELFF.